Following are 10 T cell receptor beta chains from one sample sequenced in a study of identifying expanded T cells in peripheral blood. TCRdb keeps only in-frame clones here, not all; method: immunoSEQ multiplex PCR. The sample carries some 99,000 clones, 88% recorded once. Sequencing input: blood. The receptors originated from a person between 18 and 75 years old in good health.

The genes are TRBV6-5 and TRBJ1-5; D ambiguous. The germline V gene has CDR1 MNHEY and CDR2 SVGAGI. Trimming took 0 bases from V and 5 from J, leaving 5 bases between them. CDR3 length equals 13 residues. The CDR3 is CASSYSLDQPQHF. The CDR3 bases are TGTGCCAGCAGTTACTCGCTTGATCAGCCCCAGCATTTT.

This sequence joins TRBV27 and TRBJ1-5; D gene unclear. The V end was cut by 3 bases, the J end by 6 bases, with 12 bases between. The CDR3 contains 14 residues. Germline V gives CDR1 MNHEY, CDR2 SMNVEV (reference sequence). The CDR3 DNA is TGTGCCAGCAGTTTTAGACCCAAGGGTCAGCCCCAGCATTTT. Protein sequence: CASSFRPKGQPQHF.

The gene calls are TRBV6-6 and TRBJ2-4; D remains unclear. Deletions cut 8 bases from V and 0 bases from J, with 11 bases between. This CDR3 region has 14 residues. Germline lookup yields CDR1 MNHNY and CDR2 SVGAGI (reference sequence). In DNA, the CDR3 is TGTGCCAGCCGGGCAGGCATAGCCAAAAACATTCAGTACTTC. This gives the protein CASRAGIAKNIQYF.

This clone has a single count. The gene calls are TRBV11-2 and TRBJ2-7; possibly TRBD1 or TRBD2 for D (6 bases each). Looked up from germline, CDR1 is SGHAT and CDR2 is FQNNGV. The length of the CDR3 is 15 residues. The V end was cut by 0 bases, the J end by 4 bases, with 13 bases between. The CDR3 nucleotides read TGTGCCAGCAGCTTAGATAGGAGGGGGAGATACGAGCAGTACTTC. Its translation is CASSLDRRGRYEQYF.

The chain recombines TRBV5-4 with TRBJ2-7; 14 nucleotides match TRBD2. Germline V gene lookup returns CDR1 SGHNT and CDR2 YYREEE (reference sequence). V was clipped by 4 bases and J by 2 bases; unmatched bases: 8. The CDR3 totals 17 residues. CDR3 DNA sequence: TGTGCCAGCAGCAACCCCGGACTAGCGGGAGGACCCTACGAGCAGTACTTC. This sequence encodes CASSNPGLAGGPYEQYF.

This clone was observed a few times. The chain carries TRBV19 and TRBJ1-5; 11 bases map to TRBD1. Trimming at V came to 7 bases and at J to 2 bases, leaving 7 bases not matched to a gene. The CDR3 is 16 amino acids. Looked up from germline, CDR1 is LNHDA and CDR2 is SQIVND (reference sequence). CDR3: CASTRTGGGGNQPQHF. The CDR3 coding sequence is TGTGCCAGTACCCGGACAGGGGGCGGGGGCAATCAGCCCCAGCATTTT. The variable domain in full, with the rest retrieved from reference TRBV19 and TRBJ1-5, is DGGITQSPKYLFRKEGQNVTLSCEQNLNHDAMYWYRQDPGQGLRLIYYSQIVNDFQKGDIAEGYSVSREKKESFPLTVTSAQKNPTAFYLCASTRTGGGGNQPQHFGDGTRLSIL.

The J gene is TRBJ1-1, the V gene TRBV7-9; possibly TRBD1 for D (6 bases). The CDR3 has 13 residues. Per the germline V gene, CDR1 is SEHNR and CDR2 is FQNEAQ (reference sequence). Trimming shortened V by 8 bases and J by 1 base, and 11 bases separated the two germline ends. This CDR3 reads CASVQGPNTEAFF. DNA of the CDR3: TGTGCCAGCGTACAGGGACCGAACACTGAAGCTTTCTTT.

The CDR3 loop is CASSPLGLAGDNEQFF. CDR3 DNA: TGCGCCAGCAGCCCGCTAGGACTAGCGGGGGACAATGAGCAGTTCTTC. The chain combines TRBV4-3 with TRBJ2-1; 13 bases map to TRBD2. This CDR3 region has 16 residues. The germline V gene encodes CDR1 LGHNA and CDR2 YSLEER. V shed 4 bases, J shed 5 bases, and the junction held 5 bases outside the gene matches.

The V gene is TRBV5-6, the J gene TRBJ2-5; D is unclear. There are 8 residues in the CDR3. CDR1 SGHDT and CDR2 YYEEEE come from the germline V gene. V lost 4 bases and J 14 bases, leaving 6 bases between the germline ends. Here the CDR3 DNA reads TGTGCCAGCAGCCGTATTTACTTC. This sequence encodes CASSRIYF.

The chain carries TRBV9 and TRBJ2-1; TRBD2 matches at 8 bases. This CDR3 is 15 amino acids long. V trimming: 1 base; J trimming: 4 bases; junction bases outside the gene matches: 4. Germline V gene sequence: CDR1 SGDLS, CDR2 YYNGEE. The CDR3: CASSVIAGRYNEQFF. CDR3 DNA: TGTGCCAGCAGCGTAATAGCGGGGAGGTACAATGAGCAGTTCTTC.